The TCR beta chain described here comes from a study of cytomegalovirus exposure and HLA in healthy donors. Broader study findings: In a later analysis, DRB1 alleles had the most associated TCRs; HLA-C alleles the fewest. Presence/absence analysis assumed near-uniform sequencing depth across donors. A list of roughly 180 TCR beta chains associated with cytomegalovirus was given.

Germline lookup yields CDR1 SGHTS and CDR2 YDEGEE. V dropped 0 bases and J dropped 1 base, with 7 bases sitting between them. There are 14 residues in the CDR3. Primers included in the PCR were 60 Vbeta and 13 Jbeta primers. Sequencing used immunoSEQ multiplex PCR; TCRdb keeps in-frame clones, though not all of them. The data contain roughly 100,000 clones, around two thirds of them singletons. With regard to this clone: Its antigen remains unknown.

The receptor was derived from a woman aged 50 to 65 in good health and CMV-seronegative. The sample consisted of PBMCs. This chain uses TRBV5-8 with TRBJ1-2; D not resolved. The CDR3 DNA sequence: TGTGCCAGCAGCTTGGACAGCTTTAACTATGGCTACACCTTC. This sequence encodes CASSLDSFNYGYTF.